Many counts were recorded for the clone carrying this TCR beta chain. What it binds is not known. This entry comes from a study of T cell repertoires in cytomegalovirus infection. Study-wide background: Indications of both CMV infection and matching HLA type were provided by public TCR beta signatures.

A single record per CDR3 protein comes from TCRdb applying MiXCR to the reads. This repertoire shows about 130,000 distinct CDR3 sequences, less than 9.5% found once; its top ten account for around a tenth. This CDR3 has 16 residues. Germline lookup yields CDR1 SGHTA and CDR2 FQGNSA. V lost 5 bases and J 1 base, leaving 15 bases between the germline ends. Overall study findings and caveats: Ex vivo responses were dominated by HLA-C-restricted CMV-specific TCR beta clonotypes. Accumulated public TCR beta family frequency recognized individuals carrying CMV together with the relevant HLA.

This receptor was taken from a human donor in good health (CMV status not recorded). Some clones in this sample may be carry-over from other donors' samples. The sequencing sample was made of PBMCs. The V gene is TRBV7-2, the J gene TRBJ2-1; possibly TRBD1 or TRBD2 for D (5 bases each). The CDR3 loop is CASSPFVGGSYNEQFF. The DNA of the CDR3 is TGTGCCAGCAGCCCATTTGTTGGGGGATCCTACAATGAGCAGTTCTTC.